These 17 T cell receptor beta chains came from one sample sequenced in a study of blood T cell repertoires in COVID-19. The table came from immunoSEQ multiplex PCR; TCRdb's copy has only in-frame clones and leaves some out. The sample lists 150,000 or so clones, 65% to 90% occurring once. The sample consisted of peripheral blood. The receptors were sampled from a man aged 55 to 70 with acute or convalescent COVID-19.

The rearrangement joins TRBV28 to TRBJ1-6, with no clear D. This CDR3 spans 18 amino acids. CDR1 is MDHEN, CDR2 SYDVKM, per germline. Between the trimmed V and J ends, which lost 3 bases and 0 bases, there was a span of 15 bases. The CDR3 here is CASSFGDFSSSYNSPLHF. CDR3 bases: TGTGCCAGCAGTTTTGGTGACTTCTCATCCTCCTATAATTCACCCCTCCACTTT.

This clone was seen only once. The CDR3 DNA reads TGTGCCAGCAGTGTGCCCCGGTGGGACAGCCGCTCTGGGGCCAACGTCCTGACTTTC. This codes for CASSVPRWDSRSGANVLTF. The chain has TRBV2 and TRBJ2-6; TRBD1 agrees at 7 bases. The CDR3 has 19 amino acids. Per the germline V gene, CDR1 is SNHLY and CDR2 is FYNNEI. Losses at the gene ends were 4 bases for V and 0 bases for J; bases not matched to a gene: 12. The variable domain in full, with the rest retrieved from reference TRBV2 and TRBJ2-6, is EPEVTQTPSHQVTQMGQEVILRCVPISNHLYFYWYRQILGQKVEFLVSFYNNEISEKSEIFDDQFSVERPDGSNFTLKIRSTKLEDSAMYFCASSVPRWDSRSGANVLTFGAGSRLTVL.

This clone has just a few counts. This chain connects TRBV7-9 to TRBJ1-2; 8 bases map to TRBD1. Germline CDR1 SEHNR, CDR2 FQNEAQ (reference sequence). The V gene end was trimmed by 1 base and the J gene end by 3 bases; junction bases not matched to a gene: 4. The CDR3 runs to 15 residues. The CDR3: CASSLERTGYYGYTF. The DNA of the CDR3 is TGTGCCAGCAGCTTAGAAAGGACAGGGTACTATGGCTACACCTTC.

The chain links TRBV5-4 to TRBJ2-7; possible D gene TRBD2, 5 bases. CDR1 and CDR2 from the germline V gene are SGHNT and YYREEE (reference sequence). The CDR3 is 14 residues long. V lost 0 bases to trimming and J lost 5 bases, with 12 bases between them. The CDR3, as DNA: TGTGCCAGCAGCTTGGGGACTCCTGGCAACGAGCAGTACTTC. Amino acid sequence: CASSLGTPGNEQYF.

This clone has at least ten counts. In DNA, the CDR3 is TGCGCCAGCAGTGACCCCGGGACTGGGGGGAATGAGCAGTTCTTC. This encodes CASSDPGTGGNEQFF. The V call is TRBV10-1, the J call TRBJ2-1; D possibly corresponds to TRBD2 (6 bases). Germline V gene lookup returns CDR1 WNHNN and CDR2 SYGVQD (reference sequence). V lost 3 bases, J lost 7 bases, and 16 bases lay in between. The CDR3 totals 15 residues.

The V and J genes are TRBV27 and TRBJ2-1; D may be TRBD1 (6 bases). In germline, CDR1 is MNHEY, CDR2 SMNVEV (reference sequence). Trimming cost V 5 bases and J 2 bases, with 7 bases left between them. CDR3 length: 13 amino acids. The CDR3 spells CASSGGPYNEQFF. CDR3 nucleotides: TGTGCCAGCAGTGGGGGCCCCTACAATGAGCAGTTCTTC.

The gene calls are TRBV5-1 and TRBJ2-2; the match to TRBD2 covers 8 bases. CDR1 and CDR2 (germline): SGHRS, YFSETQ. V lost 1 base, J lost 4 bases, and 6 bases stayed unmatched. This CDR3 is 16 amino acids long. The CDR3 DNA follows: TGCGCCAGCAGCTTGTCCCTAGCGGGTGTCACCGGGGAGCTGTTTTTT. This sequence encodes CASSLSLAGVTGELFF.

CDR3 region: CASSAGQGRGGAFF. DNA for the CDR3: TGTGCCAGCAGCGCAGGACAGGGACGTGGGGGAGCTTTCTTT. The chain links TRBV11-3 to TRBJ1-1; 8 bases align to TRBD1. Trimming cost V 5 bases and J 10 bases; bases outside gene matches: 12. The CDR3 loop spans 14 amino acids. The germline gives CDR1 SGHNT, CDR2 YENEEA.

This clone was recorded only once. The rearrangement joins TRBV20-1 to TRBJ1-2, with D perhaps matching TRBD1 (6 bases). Germline CDR1 is DFQATT and CDR2 is SNEGSKA (reference sequence). The CDR3 runs to 13 residues. The V gene lost 3 bases and the J gene lost 2 bases, with 10 bases spanning the gap. Here the CDR3 reads CSASGDINYGYTF. CDR3 coding DNA: TGCAGTGCTAGTGGGGACATAAACTATGGCTACACCTTC.

This rearrangement joins TRBV29-1 to TRBJ2-5; 11 bases are a match to TRBD1. CDR3 length equals 16 residues. The germline V gene encodes CDR1 SQVTM and CDR2 ANQGSEA. V trimming: 2 bases; J trimming: 2 bases; junction bases outside the gene matches: 7. CDR3 protein: CSVERRTGGVQETQYF. DNA for the CDR3: TGCAGCGTTGAACGGAGGACAGGGGGCGTTCAAGAGACCCAGTACTTC.

The CDR3 loop is CASSLRGGHQPQHF. CDR3 sequence (DNA): TGTGCCAGCAGCCTACGGGGAGGGCACCAGCCCCAGCATTTT. The J gene is TRBJ1-5, the V gene TRBV7-8; no clear D. The CDR3 is 14 amino acids. V lost 5 bases, J lost 7 bases, and 15 bases lay in between. Germline V gene data show CDR1 as SGHVS and CDR2 as FQNEAQ.

The chain uses TRBV5-1 and TRBJ2-3; 9 nucleotides match TRBD2. Unmatched junction bases numbered 3, after V lost 0 bases and J lost 4 bases. Germline loops: CDR1 SGHRS, CDR2 YFSETQ. The CDR3 consists of 15 residues. CDR3 region: CASSLGGRASDTQYF. The CDR3 bases are TGCGCCAGCAGCTTGGGCGGGAGGGCCTCAGATACGCAGTATTTT.

J is TRBJ2-2 and V is TRBV6-5, with D possibly TRBD1 on 6 matching bases. This CDR3 comprises 15 residues. Trimming cost V 0 bases and J 5 bases, with 10 bases left between them. Germline lookup yields CDR1 MNHEY and CDR2 SVGAGI. The CDR3 DNA reads TGTGCCAGCAGTTACTCGGCAGGGGCAACCGGGGAGCTGTTTTTT. Protein sequence: CASSYSAGATGELFF.

The V and J genes are TRBV5-3 and TRBJ2-7; D ambiguous. TRBV5-3 is labeled an ORF, and its function is uncertain. This CDR3 is 13 amino acids long. The germline V and J ends were trimmed by 2 bases and 3 bases, with 9 bases remaining between them. The CDR3 spells CARSFQSGYEQYF. Written as DNA, the CDR3 is TGTGCCAGAAGCTTCCAATCCGGCTACGAGCAGTACTTC.

The V call is TRBV27, the J call TRBJ1-4; 10 nucleotides match TRBD1. V gave up 7 bases and J gave up 0 bases; unmatched junction bases: 8. The CDR3 totals 17 residues. Germline V CDR1 and CDR2: MNHEY, SMNVEV (reference sequence). CDR3 coding DNA: TGTGCCAGCAAAGGGACAGGGGTCACATCAACTAATGAAAAACTGTTTTTT. Residues: CASKGTGVTSTNEKLFF. The full variable domain, with the rest looked up from reference TRBV27 and TRBJ1-4, is EAQVTQNPRYLITVTGKKLTVTCSQNMNHEYMSWYRQDPGLGLRQIYYSMNVEVTDKGDVPEGYKVSRKEKRNFPLILESPSPNQTSLYFCASKGTGVTSTNEKLFFGSGTQLSVL.

This chain links TRBV11-1 with TRBJ1-5; D gene unclear. Germline V gene lookup returns CDR1 SGHAT and CDR2 FQDESV (reference sequence). With 0 bases removed from V and 6 bases from J, the gap between germline ends came to 6 bases. This CDR3 is built from 13 residues. CDR3 sequence (DNA): TGTGCCAGCAGCTTAGCGCGGGGTCAGCCCCAGCATTTT. Translating gives CASSLARGQPQHF.

CDR3 residues: CASSVRYGSQETQYF. The DNA of the CDR3 is TGTGCCAGTAGTGTACGATATGGGAGTCAAGAGACCCAGTACTTC. The V call is TRBV19, the J call TRBJ2-5; a possible D gene is TRBD2 (5 bases). Germline values: CDR1 LNHDA, CDR2 SQIVND (reference sequence). The CDR3 totals 15 residues. V lost 5 bases and J lost 2, with 15 bases in between.